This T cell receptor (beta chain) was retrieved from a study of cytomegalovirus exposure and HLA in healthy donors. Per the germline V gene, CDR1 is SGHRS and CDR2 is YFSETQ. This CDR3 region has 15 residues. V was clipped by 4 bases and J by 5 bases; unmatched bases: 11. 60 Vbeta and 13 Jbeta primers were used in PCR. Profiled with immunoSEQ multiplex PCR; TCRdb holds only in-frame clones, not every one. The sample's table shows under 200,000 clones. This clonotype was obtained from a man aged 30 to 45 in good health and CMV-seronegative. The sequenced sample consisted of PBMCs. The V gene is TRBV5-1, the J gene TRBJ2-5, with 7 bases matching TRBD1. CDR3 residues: CASSGTADPGETQYF. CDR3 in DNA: TGCGCCAGCAGCGGGACAGCCGATCCAGGGGAGACCCAGTACTTC.